The rows below give T cell receptor beta chains drawn from one sample of a study of T cell responses to AZD1222 COVID-19 vaccine. Only in-frame clones appear in the TCRdb table, and some are missing; sequencing was by immunoSEQ multiplex PCR. The table lists 70,000 to 95,000 clones, about 86% of them singletons. The starting material was peripheral blood, obtained 28 days after the second AZD1222 dose. The receptor source for this set is an adult who received the AZD1222 COVID-19 vaccine. CDR3s include the opening cysteine and the closing phenylalanine or tryptophan. Each record gives: J gene, D gene, V gene, clone size, CDR3 DNA, CDR3 protein. D genes are given only for firm matches. A row's size may be missing; if present it is once, few, many or a size class.

>TRBJ1-3|-|TRBV5-8|once
TGTGCCAGCAGCTTTTACAGCTCTGGAAACACCATATATTTT
CASSFYSSGNTIYF
>TRBJ1-6|-|TRBV7-9|once
TGTGCCAGCCGGCCCAGTTTCAATTCACCCCTCCACTTT
CASRPSFNSPLHF
>TRBJ2-3|TRBD2|TRBV2|-
TGTGCCAGCAGTGAAGGGTTAGCGGGAGGATCAGATACGCAGTATTTT
CASSEGLAGGSDTQYF
>TRBJ2-7|-|TRBV4-2|medium-sized
TGTGCCAGCAGCCCCTCTCCCGGACAGTTTCACGAGCAGTACTTC
CASSPSPGQFHEQYF
>TRBJ2-1|-|TRBV9|-
TGTGCCAGCAGCGTAGCTACTGGGAGCCACAATGAGCAGTTCTTC
CASSVATGSHNEQFF
>TRBJ2-5|-|TRBV10-1|few
TGCGCCAGCAGCGGCCGGGCGCAAGAGACCCAGTACTTC
CASSGRAQETQYF
>TRBJ1-6|TRBD1|TRBV28|once
TGTGCCAGCAGTTTAACAGGGGCCTATAATTCACCCCTCCACTTT
CASSLTGAYNSPLHF
>TRBJ2-5|TRBD1|TRBV2|-
TGTGCCAGCAGTGAGGCGACAGGGATTGGAGAGACCCAGTACTTC
CASSEATGIGETQYF
>TRBJ1-5|-|TRBV30|-
TGTGCCTGGAGTGTGGGGGGGAGCTGGAGCAATCAGCCCCAGCATTTT
CAWSVGGSWSNQPQHF
>TRBJ1-1|-|TRBV5-4|-
TGTGCCAGCAGCTTGGTCACAGGGCCGAACACTGAAGCTTTCTTT
CASSLVTGPNTEAFF
>TRBJ1-2|-|TRBV20-1|-
TGCAGTGCTAATGGGGGAAAAGGCTACACCTTC
CSANGGKGYTF
>TRBJ2-7|-|TRBV12-3/TRBV12-4|-
TGTGCCAGCTCCGCGGGCCCCTACGAGCAGTACTTC
CASSAGPYEQYF
>TRBJ2-7|TRBD1|TRBV24-1|-
TGTGCCACCAGTGAGCCCACCGGGACAGGGACCTACGAGCAGTACTTC
CATSEPTGTGTYEQYF
>TRBJ1-2|-|TRBV21-1|-
TGTGCCAGCAGCAAAGGTCCCGGGACAGGAGTTAGCTACACCTTC
CASSKGPGTGVSYTF
>TRBJ2-5|-|TRBV7-9|-
TGTGCCAGCAGCCGAGGACTGTCCGGTACAGAAGAGACCCAGTACTTC
CASSRGLSGTEETQYF
>TRBJ1-1|-|TRBV7-2|few
TGTGCCAGCAGCTTAGGGACCATGGCTGAAGCTTTCTTT
CASSLGTMAEAFF
>TRBJ2-2|-|TRBV6-2/TRBV6-3|-
TGTGCCAGCAGTCGGGGAGGGGGATCCACCGGGGAGCTGTTTTTT
CASSRGGGSTGELFF
>TRBJ1-5|-|TRBV2|-
TGTGCCAGCAGTGCGACCGCCAACAATCAGCCCCAGCATTTT
CASSATANNQPQHF
>TRBJ1-5|-|TRBV10-3|-
TGTGCCATCAGTGAGGGTTATCAGCCCCAGCATTTT
CAISEGYQPQHF
>TRBJ1-4|-|TRBV6-5|-
TGTGCCAGCAGTAGGGGCTCTAATGAAAAACTGTTTTTT
CASSRGSNEKLFF
>TRBJ2-7|TRBD1|TRBV7-9|-
TGTGCCAGCAGCTTCACAGGGGACGAGCAGTACTTC
CASSFTGDEQYF
>TRBJ2-7|TRBD1|TRBV10-1|-
TGCGCCAGCAGTGCCGGGACAGGACCCTACGAGCAGTACTTC
CASSAGTGPYEQYF
>TRBJ2-1|TRBD1|TRBV11-3|-
TGTGCCAGCAGCCCCGGGACAGATGACAATGAGCAGTTCTTC
CASSPGTDDNEQFF
>TRBJ1-4|-|TRBV18|-
TGTGCCAGCTCACCATCGACAGACCTTAATGAAAAACTGTTTTTT
CASSPSTDLNEKLFF
>TRBJ1-2|-|TRBV10-3|-
TGTGCCATCAGTCCCACCCCAACCTATGGCTACACCTTC
CAISPTPTYGYTF
>TRBJ2-3|-|TRBV6-5|-
TGTGCCAGCAGAACCGCGGGGGCCGGAGATACGCAGTATTTT
CASRTAGAGDTQYF
>TRBJ2-7|-|TRBV28|-
TGTGCCAGCAGTTTTCCTCTAGCGTCCCTAGAGAAGGGCTACGAGCAGTACTTC
CASSFPLASLEKGYEQYF
>TRBJ1-3|-|TRBV6-5|-
TGTGCCAGCAGTTACTCTAGGTCAACCTCTGGAAACACCATATATTTT
CASSYSRSTSGNTIYF
>TRBJ1-6|-|TRBV11-2|-
TGTGCCAGCAGCTCGGACACTTTTAATTCACCCCTCCACTTT
CASSSDTFNSPLHF
>TRBJ1-2|-|TRBV5-4|-
TGTGCCAGCAGCCTCCCACAGGGACCAACGGGAGGCTACACCTTC
CASSLPQGPTGGYTF
>TRBJ2-1|-|TRBV7-3|-
TGTGCCAGCAGTAGGGGGACTGAGCAGTTCTTC
CASSRGTEQFF
>TRBJ2-2|TRBD2|TRBV5-6|-
TGTGCCAGCAGCCCGCCCGGACTAGCGGCTAGCGAGCTGTTTTTT
CASSPPGLAASELFF
>TRBJ2-3|-|TRBV19|-
TGTGCCAGTAGCGGACCCACAGATACGCAGTATTTT
CASSGPTDTQYF
>TRBJ1-5|-|TRBV27|once
TGTGCCAGCTCCCCCCCGGGGTACAATCAGCCCCAGCATTTT
CASSPPGYNQPQHF
>TRBJ1-4|TRBD1|TRBV2|-
TGTGCCAGCAGAGTGGACAGGGGTGGAAAACTGTTTTTT
CASRVDRGGKLFF
>TRBJ2-5|-|TRBV25-1|-
TGTGCCAGCAGTGAGGCAGGGAAAGAGACCCAGTACTTC
CASSEAGKETQYF
>TRBJ2-5|-|TRBV6-2/TRBV6-3|-
TGTGCCAGCAGTTACAATCCACGGACCCTCGATGGGACCCAGTACTTC
CASSYNPRTLDGTQYF
>TRBJ1-1|-|TRBV19|-
TGTGCCAGTAGTATACAGGGTGCCAACACTGAAGCTTTCTTT
CASSIQGANTEAFF
>TRBJ1-5|-|TRBV6-6|-
TGTGCCTCGACAAGTATGGTCAATCAGCCCCAGCATTTT
CASTSMVNQPQHF
>TRBJ1-3|-|TRBV19|-
TGTGCCAGTAGTATCGGCCTCTCTGGAAACACCATATATTTT
CASSIGLSGNTIYF
>TRBJ1-1|-|TRBV7-2|-
TGTGCCAGCAGCCCGATTGGGATTGGGGCTGAAGCTTTCTTT
CASSPIGIGAEAFF
>TRBJ2-7|-|TRBV9|-
TGTGCCAGCAGCGCAACTTGGAGCTCCTACGAGCAGTACTTC
CASSATWSSYEQYF
>TRBJ2-3|-|TRBV5-1|-
TGCGCCAGCATCCGAGACACAGGAGGAGATACGCAGTATTTT
CASIRDTGGDTQYF
>TRBJ2-3|-|TRBV5-6|-
TGTGCCAGCAGCTTGGACCGCCCCGGCGTAGATACGCAGTATTTT
CASSLDRPGVDTQYF
>TRBJ2-6|-|TRBV19|-
TGTGCCAGTAGTAATGCCTACTCTGGGGCCAACGTCCTGACTTTC
CASSNAYSGANVLTF
>TRBJ1-6|TRBD1|TRBV19|-
TGTGCCAGTAGTCTTACCGGGACAGGGGGCCCGAATTCACCCCTCCACTTT
CASSLTGTGGPNSPLHF